This TCR beta chain was obtained from a study of blood T cell repertoires in COVID-19 (TCRdb year 2020). As for the study more broadly: Samples from collaborators originated in the United States, Italy and Spain and spanned both the acute and convalescent phases of COVID-19. The prospective study material was composed of cDNA or gDNA derived from T cells, B-cell-depleted T cells, or PBMCs. The dataset comprised deeply sampled blood TCRbeta repertoires from subjects exposed to, actively infected with, or recovered from COVID-19. Samples were obtained from the ongoing ImmuneRACE study (first 160 participants) and from about 1,300 subjects provided by 6 global collaborators. The repertoires were released in a freely available public database meant as a resource for research on the immune response to SARS-CoV-2. The sample metadata nearly always contained a de-identified subject ID, COVID-19 status, age in years and sex. Where available, HLA class I and class II types were taken from metadata supplied by the sample provider and were not determined by assay-based typing.

Participants in the prospective study were enrolled through a virtual design, were aged 18 to 89 years, and lived in approximately 25 United States geographic areas. Cohort assignment in the prospective study relied on participant-reported clinical history from a screening survey and a study questionnaire. Exposed participants had been in contact, within 2 weeks of entering the study, with a person who had a PCR-confirmed or clinician-diagnosed case of COVID-19. In the prospective study, mobile phlebotomists collected whole blood, serum and a nasopharyngeal or oropharyngeal swab from each participant. Participants in the prospective study had the option to provide additional blood draws and questionnaires over a 2-month period. Prospective study blood samples were shipped either frozen or at room temperature before DNA extraction. What the study reported, not specific to this receptor: Clinical and demographic metadata were provided uncurated, with the amount varying by source and participant.

Looking up the germline V gene (reference sequence) yields CDR1 LNHNV and CDR2 YYDKDF. The CDR3 covers 15 residues, taking in both the cysteine and the phenylalanine. Only the CDR3 DNA stays, 45 bases, in frame from base 1. At the junction V is shortened by 5 bases and J by 4 bases, with 15 bases in between. Comment on this clone: Its antigen remains unidentified. No base-level quality is on record; no much larger clone is a single base apart.

The immunoSEQ Assay, a bias-controlled multiplex PCR, was used to amplify TCRbeta CDR3 regions from genomic DNA. The authors processed their data as follows. The number of nucleated cells in each sample was estimated from the amplification of reference gene primers within the assay. Sequence reads were collapsed and filtered to measure the absolute abundance of every unique TCRbeta CDR3 rearrangement. Productive Simpson clonality was computed per sample as the square root of Simpson's diversity index over productive rearrangements. Imported from immuneACCESS, the table was reduced by TCRdb to in-frame sequences with V and J called. These copies leave out some clones; in studies compared against another copy, an unresolved V gene accounts for under half, and the cause of the remainder is not known. For V, J and clone size, that table is used; D and trimming come from the DNA. The sample table holds about 430,000 clones, of which around nine tenths were seen once. The leading ten clones occupy 1.4% of the sample.

The rearranged chain carries TRBV15 and TRBJ2-1, and TRBD1 may be the D gene, going by 5 matching bases. The sequence was collected from a woman aged 18-29 years who had been exposed to COVID-19. Sequencing used PBMCs or T cells enriched from blood (not recorded which). The bases are TGTGCCACCAGCTATCAGCAGGGCCGTTACAATGAGCAGTTCTTC. The translation is CATSYQQGRYNEQFF.